This T cell receptor (beta chain) was recorded in a study of T cells expressing NK-cell markers. TCRdb reanalyzed the 5' RACE reads and collapses them to one entry per CDR3 protein, without DNA. Here the sample table reports approximately 420,000 distinct CDR3 sequences. The CDR3 covers 15 residues. Germline CDR1 and CDR2: SGHTA and FQGNSA. The genes are TRBV7-2 and TRBJ2-5; the TRBD2 assignment by TCRdb is unverifiable without DNA. The origin of this receptor is a woman between 50 and 59 years old in good health. Sequencing used blood T cells: a sorted CD56 or NKG2C T cell subset, CD4+ or CD8+ T cells, or bulk PBMC T cells (not recorded which). CDR3 sequence reads: CASSFTPSRKETQYF.